This TCR beta chain was obtained from a study of blood T cell repertoires in COVID-19. J lost 5 bases, V lost 1 base, and 8 bases had no gene match. There are 16 residues in the CDR3. Germline V gene sequence: CDR1 KGHDR, CDR2 SFDVKD. Generated by immunoSEQ multiplex PCR, the TCRdb table keeps only in-frame clones and is missing some. This table holds fewer than 350,000 clones, approximately 90% found once. Material for sequencing was PBMCs or T cells enriched from blood (not recorded which). The sequence was collected from a woman aged 40 to 50 who had recovered from COVID-19. The chain employs TRBV24-1 and TRBJ2-3, with 7 bases fitting TRBD1. The CDR3 here is CATSDFGQGEEDTQYF. In DNA form, the CDR3 reads TGTGCCACCAGTGATTTTGGGCAGGGGGAAGAAGATACGCAGTATTTT.